A single sample gave rise to the 8 T cell receptor beta chains below, sequenced in a study of blood T cells in healthy people across ages. PCR was performed a second time for about 7 to 12 cycles using a sample-barcoded 5' primer and a J-beta primer mix. TCRdb re-derived calls from the 5' RACE reads in MiXCR, one entry per CDR3 protein. The table includes fewer than 2 million distinct CDR3 sequences, 30% to 40% detected once. Sequenced input: blood. These receptor sequences come from a human donor in good health.

This clonotype appeared a few times. The chain couples TRBV4-2 to TRBJ1-1; 7 nucleotides agree with TRBD1. This CDR3 is built from 14 residues. The junction had 10 bases not matched to a gene; V was cut back by 1 base and J by 11 bases. CDR1 LGHNA and CDR2 YNFKEQ come from the germline V gene. The CDR3 bases are TGTGCCAGCAGCCAAGGTACAGGGGAACGAGCGGCTTTCTTT. Translated: CASSQGTGERAAFF.

The chain links TRBV7-2 to TRBJ1-1; D not certain. The CDR3 is made up of 13 amino acids. The V end lost 1 base, the J end lost 11 bases, and 14 bases lay between the germline ends. The germline V gene has CDR1 SGHTA and CDR2 FQGNSA. The chain's CDR3 is CASSLVEGIGAFF. Here the CDR3 DNA reads TGTGCCAGCAGCTTAGTGGAAGGGATTGGGGCTTTCTTT.

This chain links TRBV10-3 with TRBJ2-7; D possibly corresponds to TRBD1 (5 bases). The CDR3 covers 13 residues. Germline V CDR1 and CDR2: ENHRY, SYGVKD. V lost 4 bases and J 2 bases, leaving 9 bases between the germline ends. This CDR3 is CAISGTSAYEQYF. The CDR3 nucleotides are TGTGCCATCAGTGGGACATCAGCCTACGAGCAGTACTTC.

A few counts support this clonotype. The gene calls are TRBV11-2 and TRBJ2-5; tentatively, D is TRBD2 (6 bases). This CDR3 has 15 residues. Trimming cost V 1 base and J 4 bases, with 13 bases left between them. CDR1 is SGHAT and CDR2 is FQNNGV in the germline V gene. The CDR3 here is CASSLVFGSGETQYF. CDR3 nucleotide sequence: TGTGCCAGCAGCTTAGTGTTCGGGAGCGGAGAGACCCAGTACTTC.

This chain connects TRBV4-3 to TRBJ2-1; the D gene is possibly TRBD1 (5 bases). The CDR3 runs 17 residues. V lost 4 bases and J lost 5, with 21 bases in between. Germline V gives CDR1 LGHNA, CDR2 YSLEER. DNA of the CDR3: TGCGCCAGCAGCCTCCGTTATCTGGGGCCCGTAGACAATGAGCAGTTCTTC. Translated: CASSLRYLGPVDNEQFF.

The chain combines TRBV5-1 with TRBJ1-1, with 7 bases identical to TRBD1. The CDR3 is 17 residues long. Germline CDR1 is SGHRS and CDR2 is YFSETQ. J lost 0 bases, V lost 0 bases, and 8 bases had no gene match. In DNA, the CDR3 is TGCGCCAGCAGCTTGGGTGACAGGGCCCTTATGAACACTGAAGCTTTCTTT. The encoded protein is CASSLGDRALMNTEAFF. Using reference TRBV5-1 and TRBJ1-1 for the parts outside the CDR3, the full variable domain is KAGVTQTPRYLIKTRGQQVTLSCSPISGHRSVSWYQQTPGQGLQFLFEYFSETQRNKGNFPGRFSGRQFSNSRSEMNVSTLELGDSALYLCASSLGDRALMNTEAFFGQGTRLTVV.

The rearrangement links TRBV7-9 to TRBJ2-7; 7 bases agree with TRBD1. The closer fit of TRBJ2-1 to the DNA end suggests the J call may be wrong. This CDR3 has 12 amino acids. The germline CDR1 and CDR2 sequences are SEHNR and FQNEAQ (reference sequence). The CDR3 sequence is CASSYPDREQFF. The CDR3 region has the DNA TGTGCCAGCAGCTATCCGGACAGGGAGCAGTTCTTC.

The gene calls are TRBV7-3 and TRBJ2-5; tentative D call: TRBD2 (6 bases). The CDR3 is 14 amino acids. Trimming left V 4 bases short and J 4 bases short, with 13 bases between. Germline V gives CDR1 SGHTA, CDR2 FQGTGA. The DNA for the CDR3 is TGTGCCAGCAGCTCAGCGGAGGGCCCAGAGACCCAGTACTTC. It codes for CASSSAEGPETQYF.